These 30 T cell receptor beta chains were sequenced from one sample in a study of cytomegalovirus exposure and HLA in healthy donors. The PCR ran on 60 Vbeta and 13 Jbeta primers. Some clones are missing from TCRdb's copy, which holds only in-frame ones; the method was immunoSEQ multiplex PCR. Found here are some 180,000 clones, 82% of them singletons; the top ten hold 1.5%. Sequencing used PBMCs. The receptors shown here come from a man in his forties in good health and CMV-seronegative.

This chain connects TRBV7-9 to TRBJ2-1, with 13 bases that match TRBD2. Per germline, CDR1 SEHNR and CDR2 FQNEAQ (reference sequence). The V and J ends lost 10 bases and 12 bases, in that order; junction bases with no gene match: 15. The CDR3 runs 15 residues. CDR3 DNA: TGTGCCACTCGCCCTAACTCGGGACTAGCGGGACGGCAGTTCTTC. It translates to CATRPNSGLAGRQFF.

The chain employs TRBV5-1 and TRBJ2-5, with D unclear. The closer fit of TRBJ2-7 to the DNA end suggests the J call may be wrong. The CDR3 sequence is 12 residues long. CDR1 and CDR2 from the germline V gene are SGHRS and YFSETQ. This CDR3 is CASSFPTYEQYF. The CDR3 DNA sequence: TGCGCCAGCAGCTTTCCCACCTACGAGCAGTACTTC.

The rearrangement links TRBV5-5 to TRBJ1-2; 7 bases are a match to TRBD1. This CDR3 comprises 14 residues. Per germline, CDR1 SGHKS and CDR2 YYEKEE (reference sequence). J lost 4 bases, V lost 4 bases, and 7 bases had no gene match. The CDR3 DNA reads TGTGCCAGCAGCGCCCGACAGGGATTCTATGGCTACACCTTC. Encoded protein: CASSARQGFYGYTF.

This clone was seen a handful of times. This chain links TRBV7-6 with TRBJ1-2, with 10 bases identical to TRBD1. Trimming removed 5 bases from V and 9 bases from J; junction bases left unmatched: 6. This CDR3 is built from 13 residues. Germline values: CDR1 SGHVS, CDR2 FNYEAQ. CDR3: CASSPDRGLSYTF. The CDR3 bases are TGTGCCAGCAGCCCCGACAGGGGGCTCAGCTACACCTTC.

V usage is TRBV6-6 and J usage is TRBJ2-1; 8 nucleotides agree with TRBD2. CDR3 length equals 15 residues. Germline V lookup: CDR1 MNHNY, CDR2 SVGAGI (reference sequence). Germline trimming cut 6 bases from V and 0 bases from J; bases unmatched to any gene: 4. The CDR3 loop is CASSERGSSYNEQFF. In DNA, the CDR3 is TGTGCCAGCAGCGAGCGGGGGAGCTCCTACAATGAGCAGTTCTTC.

The rearrangement links TRBV23-1 to TRBJ1-5; possibly TRBD1 for D (6 bases). TRBV23-1 is an ORF, and what it does is uncertain. Trimming took 6 bases from V and 15 from J, leaving 15 bases between them. The CDR3 length is 11 residues. CDR3 DNA: TGCGCCAGCAGCCCCTTGGGCAGGGGGCATTTT. Translation gives CASSPLGRGHF.

The genes are TRBV19 and TRBJ2-1, with D possibly matching TRBD2 (6 bases). CDR3 length: 14 amino acids. The germline V and J ends were trimmed by 9 bases and 2 bases, with 14 bases remaining between them. Germline V gene sequence: CDR1 LNHDA, CDR2 SQIVND (reference sequence). In DNA, the CDR3 is TGTGCCAGCCGGGGGACGGATACCTACAATGAGCAGTTCTTC. It codes for CASRGTDTYNEQFF. Full variable domain (rest looked up from reference TRBV19 and TRBJ2-1): DGGITQSPKYLFRKEGQNVTLSCEQNLNHDAMYWYRQDPGQGLRLIYYSQIVNDFQKGDIAEGYSVSREKKESFPLTVTSAQKNPTAFYLCASRGTDTYNEQFFGPGTRLTVL.

The V gene is TRBV7-3, the J gene TRBJ2-2; 8 bases fit TRBD1. Trimming took 3 bases from V and 4 from J; bases not matched to a gene: 4. Looked up from germline, CDR1 is SGHTA and CDR2 is FQGTGA. The CDR3 consists of 15 residues. The CDR3 spells CASSLQGAGTGELFF. The CDR3 coding sequence is TGTGCCAGCAGCTTGCAGGGGGCAGGCACCGGGGAGCTGTTTTTT. The complete variable domain, with remaining parts taken from reference TRBV7-3 and TRBJ2-2, reads GAGVSQTPSNKVTEKGKYVELRCDPISGHTALYWYRQSLGQGPEFLIYFQGTGAADDSGLPNDRFFAVRPEGSVSTLKIQRTERGDSAVYLCASSLQGAGTGELFFGEGSRLTVL.

This clone came up a few times. One junction end does not reproduce the germline sequence, and a read error may be involved. The chain recombines TRBV11-2 with TRBJ2-5, with a tentative D call TRBD2 (5 bases). Germline V CDR1 and CDR2: SGHAT, FQNNGV. The CDR3 loop spans 16 amino acids. Here the CDR3 DNA reads TGTGCCAGCAGATTAGGACGGGGTCGGGTTCAAGAGACCCAGTACTTC. Protein sequence: CASRLGRGRVQETQYF.

CDR3 nucleotide sequence: TGTGCCAGCAGTTCAGGGGGATCCTCCTACGAGCAGTACTTC. Its translation is CASSSGGSSYEQYF. The chain links TRBV7-2 to TRBJ2-7; the match to TRBD1 covers 7 bases. Germline V gives CDR1 SGHTA, CDR2 FQGNSA. The CDR3 covers 14 residues. The ends lost 6 bases at V and 0 bases at J; junction bases unmatched: 5.

The CDR3 region has the DNA TGTGCCAGCAGTTCCCCCCGCGGGATGGGCCAAGAGACCCAGTACTTC. It yields the protein CASSSPRGMGQETQYF. The rearrangement links TRBV28 to TRBJ2-5, with TRBD2 as a possible D gene (6 bases). This CDR3 is 16 amino acids long. CDR1 MDHEN and CDR2 SYDVKM come from the germline V gene. The V and J ends lost 4 bases and 1 base respectively, with 16 bases between them. Variable domain in full (rest from reference TRBV28 and TRBJ2-5): DVKVTQSSRYLVKRTGEKVFLECVQDMDHENMFWYRQDPGLGLRLIYFSYDVKMKEKGDIPEGYSVSREKKERFSLILESASTNQTSMYLCASSSPRGMGQETQYFGPGTRLLVL.

The chain employs TRBV11-2 and TRBJ2-7; the match to TRBD2 covers 9 bases. Per germline, CDR1 SGHAT and CDR2 FQNNGV. The CDR3 has 15 residues. With V trimmed by 6 bases and J by 4 bases, 10 bases remained unmatched. DNA of the CDR3: TGTGCCAGCAGAGTTAGCGGGAGAGCGAGATACGAGCAGTACTTC. This sequence encodes CASRVSGRARYEQYF. The full variable domain, in which reference TRBV11-2 and TRBJ2-7 provide the parts outside the CDR3, is EAGVAQSPRYKIIEKRQSVAFWCNPISGHATLYWYQQILGQGPKLLIQFQNNGVVDDSQLPKDRFSAERLKGVDSTLKIQPAKLEDSAVYLCASRVSGRARYEQYFGPGTRLTVT.

The V and J genes are TRBV6-6 and TRBJ2-1; tentatively, D is TRBD2 (5 bases). The germline V gene encodes CDR1 MNHNY and CDR2 SVGAGI (reference sequence). The CDR3 runs to 14 residues. Trimming removed 2 bases at V and 6 bases at J, with 11 bases between. CDR3 sequence reads: CASSYAYSGNEQFF. DNA for the CDR3: TGTGCCAGCAGTTACGCATACAGCGGCAATGAGCAGTTCTTC.

V gene TRBV28 combines with J gene TRBJ1-1; D unresolved. The CDR3 is 15 residues long. The germline CDR1 and CDR2 sequences are MDHEN and SYDVKM. Trimming removed 7 bases at V and 0 bases at J, with 15 bases between. For the CDR3, the DNA is TGTGCCAGCAAACCCATAAACAGATTGAACACTGAAGCTTTCTTT. As protein: CASKPINRLNTEAFF.

The CDR3, as DNA: TGTGCCAGCAGTTTCGGACAGGCCTATGGCTACACCTTC. Amino acids: CASSFGQAYGYTF. The V and J genes are TRBV27 and TRBJ1-2; 7 positions match TRBD1. V lost 3 bases to trimming and J lost 4 bases; unmatched junction nucleotides: 2. The V gene's germline CDR1 is MNHEY and CDR2 SMNVEV (reference sequence). The CDR3 is made up of 13 amino acids.

The chain is built from TRBV6-5 and TRBJ2-7; tentative D call: TRBD1 (5 bases). Germline V gives CDR1 MNHEY, CDR2 SVGAGI. V was trimmed by 7 bases and J by 2 bases, leaving 12 bases between them. The CDR3 length is 13 residues. The CDR3 region is CASTSTETYEQYF. DNA for the CDR3: TGTGCCAGCACCTCGACAGAAACCTACGAGCAGTACTTC.

The chain uses TRBV5-1 and TRBJ2-6; D call uncertain. The germline gives CDR1 SGHRS, CDR2 YFSETQ. The CDR3 totals 14 residues. The V and J ends lost 5 bases and 4 bases respectively, with 10 bases between them. Here the CDR3 DNA reads TGCGCCAGCAGTGGTGAGCTGGGGGCCAACGTCCTGACTTTC. Translation gives CASSGELGANVLTF. Looking up the rest from reference TRBV5-1 and TRBJ2-6 gives the full variable domain: KAGVTQTPRYLIKTRGQQVTLSCSPISGHRSVSWYQQTPGQGLQFLFEYFSETQRNKGNFPGRFSGRQFSNSRSEMNVSTLELGDSALYLCASSGELGANVLTFGAGSRLTVL.

The chain carries TRBV27 and TRBJ2-3, with 7 positions matching TRBD2. The germline V gene encodes CDR1 MNHEY and CDR2 SMNVEV (reference sequence). J lost 8 bases, V lost 5 bases, and 16 bases had no gene match. The CDR3 covers 16 residues. Here the CDR3 DNA reads TGTGCCAGCAGTCCCTCACTAGCGTTCAAGGTCGGTACGCAGTATTTT. This sequence encodes CASSPSLAFKVGTQYF.

CDR3 loop: CASSQAGGAGDTQYF. DNA of the CDR3: TGTGCCAGCAGTCAAGCCGGGGGGGCGGGGGATACGCAGTATTTT. V gene TRBV28 combines with J gene TRBJ2-3; 8 bases agree with TRBD2. Per germline, CDR1 MDHEN and CDR2 SYDVKM. The CDR3 consists of 15 residues. Trimming cost V 5 bases and J 6 bases; bases outside gene matches: 10.

In the case of this clone: Since the CDR3 does not end with the conserved phenylalanine or tryptophan, this likely comes from a read error. The CDR3 region has the DNA TGTGCCAGCAGCCCCGATCTGAGAAACTATGGCTACACCCTC. It specifies CASSPDLRNYGYTL. The chain links TRBV5-6 to TRBJ1-2; D uncertain. The V end was cut by 4 bases, the J end by 2 bases, with 12 bases between. The CDR3 has 14 amino acids. The germline CDR1 and CDR2 sequences are SGHDT and YYEEEE.

V usage is TRBV28 and J usage is TRBJ2-5, with 8 bases lining up with TRBD2. In germline, CDR1 is MDHEN, CDR2 SYDVKM. The CDR3 contains 18 residues. The junction had 15 bases not matched to a gene; V was cut back by 3 bases and J by 3 bases. The DNA for the CDR3 is TGTGCCAGCAGTTTGTTTACTAGCTCAAAGCGGGGGAAAGAGACCCAGTACTTC. This codes for CASSLFTSSKRGKETQYF.

Notes on this clone: A read error may account for a junction end that differs from germline. The V gene is TRBV7-7, the J gene TRBJ2-2; 8 nucleotides agree with TRBD1. Germline CDR1 and CDR2: SSHAT and FNYEAQ (reference sequence). The CDR3 is made up of 19 amino acids. CDR3: CASSFFGPGQGVDTGELFF. In DNA form, the CDR3 reads TGTGCTAGCAGCTTTTTCGGACCCGGACAGGGCGTGGACACCGGGGAGCTGTTTTTT.

The chain links TRBV11-3 to TRBJ2-2, with D perhaps TRBD1 (5 bases). This CDR3 has 13 residues. V lost 3 bases to trimming and J lost 6 bases, with 8 bases between them. Germline V gives CDR1 SGHNT, CDR2 YENEEA. The CDR3, as DNA: TGTGCCAGCAGCTTGATAGGGGCCGGGGAGCTGTTTTTT. It codes for CASSLIGAGELFF.

This rearrangement joins TRBV5-5 to TRBJ2-7; tentatively, D is TRBD2 (6 bases). This CDR3 has 16 residues. Trimming pared 0 bases from V and 1 base from J, leaving 14 bases between. Germline CDR1 and CDR2: SGHKS and YYEKEE (reference sequence). The DNA for the CDR3 is TGTGCCAGCAGCTTGGGGGGCGGAGGGGTTTCCTACGAGCAGTACTTC. It is translated as CASSLGGGGVSYEQYF.

This clone has a handful of counts. The chain has TRBV9 and TRBJ2-1; TRBD1 matches 8 bases. Germline V gene data show CDR1 as SGDLS and CDR2 as YYNGEE. This CDR3 region has 15 residues. Trimming removed 3 bases from V and 3 bases from J; junction bases left unmatched: 5. The CDR3: CASSAMDRVYNEQFF. In nucleotides, the CDR3 is TGTGCCAGCAGCGCCATGGACAGGGTCTACAATGAGCAGTTCTTC.

This rearrangement joins TRBV5-4 to TRBJ2-7; weak D call: TRBD2 (6 bases). This CDR3 region has 13 residues. Germline V CDR1 and CDR2: SGHNT, YYREEE (reference sequence). Trimming stripped 5 bases from V and 3 bases from J, with 12 bases between. CDR3 sequence reads: CASRTSGVYEQYF. Written as DNA, the CDR3 is TGTGCCAGCAGGACTAGTGGTGTCTACGAGCAGTACTTC.

The rearrangement links TRBV18 to TRBJ2-1; a possible D gene is TRBD1 (6 bases). Germline V lookup: CDR1 KGHSH, CDR2 LQKENI. The CDR3 is 12 amino acids. Trimming shortened V by 8 bases and J by 3 bases, and 8 bases separated the two germline ends. The CDR3 loop is CASRDIYNEQFF. For the CDR3, the DNA is TGTGCCAGCCGGGACATCTACAATGAGCAGTTCTTC.

The V and J genes are TRBV6-5 and TRBJ2-2, with 9 bases lining up with TRBD2. The junction had 5 bases not matched to a gene; V was cut back by 7 bases and J by 2 bases. The CDR3 loop spans 15 amino acids. Germline V CDR1 and CDR2: MNHEY, SVGAGI. The CDR3 DNA reads TGTGCCAGCATTAGCGGGGGCCTAAACACCGGGGAGCTGTTTTTT. Translating it yields CASISGGLNTGELFF.

This clone occurred a few times. The rearrangement links TRBV28 to TRBJ1-1, with 8 bases matching TRBD1. V shed 5 bases and J 1 base; nucleotides not matched to a gene: 6. The CDR3 has 15 amino acids. Germline V gives CDR1 MDHEN, CDR2 SYDVKM. CDR3 in amino acids: CASSTGGMRNTEAFF. The CDR3 DNA reads TGTGCCAGCAGTACAGGGGGAATGAGGAACACTGAAGCTTTCTTT.

The V and J genes are TRBV6-5 and TRBJ2-7, with 12 bases lining up with TRBD2. The CDR3 sequence is 15 residues long. V lost 5 bases and J lost 5; bases outside the gene matches: 7. Germline V lookup: CDR1 MNHEY, CDR2 SVGAGI. CDR3 nucleotides: TGTGCCAGCAGTAAAAGGACTAGCGGGAACCACGAGCAGTACTTC. The encoded protein is CASSKRTSGNHEQYF.